This T cell receptor beta chain was captured in a study of radiotherapy plus CTLA-4 blockade in lung cancer (dated by TCRdb to between 2018 and 2020). With regard to the full study: Objective responses occurred in roughly 20% of enrolled patients, and around 30% achieved disease control.

The research as a whole found: After treatment with radiotherapy and ipilimumab, TCR clones that originated in tumors expanded in peripheral blood. The strongest predictors of response, as reported, were early dynamic changes in blood T cell clones along with a rise in serum interferon-beta after radiation.

The study evaluated CTLA-4 blockade (ipilimumab) given together with focal radiation therapy in patients who had chemo-refractory metastatic non-small-cell lung cancer. Libraries were constructed by the immunoSEQ multiplex PCR assay. The clones in this table, taken by TCRdb from immuneACCESS, are in-frame only. Not every clone is retained; where verified, under half of the shortfall comes from an unresolved V gene, and the cause of the rest is unknown. Here the sample has about 110,000 clones; 85% occur a single time. The ten biggest clones cover over 2% of the sample. This clone occurred a few times. The antigen it recognizes is unknown. No base quality information exists; no much larger clone differs at one position. From cysteine to phenylalanine, the CDR3 is 13 amino acids long. The only DNA kept is the CDR3, 39 bases in frame from the first base. V drops 5 bases and J drops 6 bases, leaving 13 bases in between. Based on the germline V gene (reference sequence), the CDR1 and CDR2 sequences are SGHNT and YYREEE.

Rearrangement joined TRBV5-4 to TRBJ2-3; the D gene assignment is ambiguous. This sequence originates from a human donor with non-small cell lung cancer that progressed on radiotherapy plus ipilimumab. Some clones in this sample may be carry-over from other donors' samples. This specimen consisted of peripheral blood, obtained from a patient treated with radiotherapy plus ipilimumab. The CDR3 protein: CASRKRDLDTQYF. The sequenced DNA is TGTGCCAGCAGAAAAAGGGATTTGGATACGCAGTATTTT.